The T cell receptor (beta chain) described here comes from a study of T-cell reconstitution after alpha-beta-depleted transplantation in children. This clonotype has ten or more counts. Using unique molecular identifiers, the investigators prepared the TCRbeta library. TCRdb called the PCR reads again in MiXCR, with one record for every CDR3 protein. Here the sample spans hundreds of thousands of distinct CDR3 sequences, 8% to 11% being singletons. The germline V and J ends were trimmed by 6 bases and 8 bases, with 16 bases remaining between them. The CDR3 length is 13 residues. The sample in question was PBMCs from the stem cell graft donor, obtained from the stem cell graft. The rearrangement links TRBV12-3 or TRBV12-4 to TRBJ1-2, with a possible D match to TRBD1 (6 bases). This receptor was obtained from a human donor who donated a stem cell graft to a child with acute myeloid leukemia. CDR3 sequence (DNA): TGTGCCAGCAGCATCCGGGGGCTGTTGGGCTACACCTTC. Protein product: CASSIRGLLGYTF.